These 17 T cell receptor beta chains share one sample of origin, sequenced in a study of identical twins. Each CDR3 protein gets one entry after TCRdb re-called the 5' RACE reads with MiXCR. The repertoire includes a few hundred thousand distinct CDR3 sequences, 5% to 7% of them detected once, and about 15% sits in the top ten. This sample also appeared in a second study, on T cells expressing NK-cell markers.

Source material: CD8+ T cells sorted from blood. These receptors all come from a woman aged 18-35 years in good health.

This clonotype was counted only a few times. This chain uses TRBV5-1 with TRBJ2-1; D is possibly TRBD2 (5 bases). This CDR3 region has 17 residues. With 0 bases removed from V and 2 bases from J, the gap between germline ends came to 15 bases. Germline CDR1 and CDR2: SGHRS and YFSETQ. The CDR3 reads CASSLAGRAGTYNEQFF. The CDR3 DNA is TGCGCCAGCAGCTTGGCTGGGCGGGCTGGCACCTACAATGAGCAGTTCTTC.

The chain has TRBV7-8 and TRBJ1-1; 7 bases align to TRBD1. V lost 2 bases and J lost 8; bases outside the gene matches: 8. The CDR3 is 14 residues long. Germline CDR1 is SGHVS and CDR2 is FQNEAQ. CDR3 DNA sequence: TGTGCCAGCAGCTTAAGGGACAGTGGAAGCGAAGCTTTCTTT. This encodes CASSLRDSGSEAFF.

J is TRBJ2-5 and V is TRBV6-5; D unresolved. Per the germline V gene, CDR1 is MNHEY and CDR2 is SVGAGI. The length of the CDR3 is 12 residues. Trimming stripped 4 bases from V and 1 base from J, with 4 bases between. The CDR3 DNA follows: TGTGCCAGCAGTTTCTCCCAAGAGACCCAGTACTTC. Translated: CASSFSQETQYF.

This clonotype was recorded a few times. This sequence joins TRBV7-9 and TRBJ1-6; D unresolved. Germline CDR1 is SEHNR and CDR2 is FQNEAQ (reference sequence). The CDR3 is 15 amino acids. V dropped 4 bases and J dropped 6 bases, with 13 bases sitting between them. CDR3 DNA sequence: TGTGCCAGCAGCTCCACGGACGGTCTTAATTCACCCCTCCACTTT. This sequence encodes CASSSTDGLNSPLHF.

This clonotype was counted only a few times. The genes are TRBV2 and TRBJ2-7, with D possibly called TRBD1 or TRBD2 (6 bases each). There are 12 residues in the CDR3. V was clipped by 7 bases and J by 3 bases, with 10 bases between them. CDR1 is SNHLY, CDR2 FYNNEI, per germline. The CDR3 is CASIGGLYEQYF. CDR3 DNA sequence: TGTGCCAGCATCGGGGGCCTCTACGAGCAGTACTTC. Together with reference TRBV2 and TRBJ2-7, the CDR3 gives the full variable domain: EPEVTQTPSHQVTQMGQEVILRCVPISNHLYFYWYRQILGQKVEFLVSFYNNEISEKSEIFDDQFSVERPDGSNFTLKIRSTKLEDSAMYFCASIGGLYEQYFGPGTRLTVT.

This clonotype was counted only a few times. This rearrangement joins TRBV20-1 to TRBJ1-2; TRBD1 matches at 9 bases. The germline gives CDR1 DFQATT, CDR2 SNEGSKA (reference sequence). The CDR3 extends over 13 amino acids. Trimming cost V 3 bases and J 8 bases; bases outside gene matches: 7. DNA for the CDR3: TGCAGTGCTAGGGAAGGGACAGGGTCGGGCTACACCTTC. As protein: CSAREGTGSGYTF.

In its sample, this clonotype was seen many times. V is TRBV11-2 and J is TRBJ1-1, with D uncertain. Trimming shortened V by 5 bases and J by 1 base, and 17 bases separated the two germline ends. The CDR3 has 16 residues. In germline, CDR1 is SGHAT, CDR2 FQNNGV. The CDR3 DNA follows: TGTGCCAGCAGCGCACTTTTTATGACGGAGAACACTGAAGCTTTCTTT. Translated, it gives CASSALFMTENTEAFF.

This clonotype came up many times. The chain is built from TRBV7-2 and TRBJ2-2; 12 bases line up with TRBD2. The CDR3 totals 17 residues. Germline values: CDR1 SGHTA, CDR2 FQGNSA. Trimming removed 1 base from V and 5 bases from J; junction bases left unmatched: 5. CDR3 coding DNA: TGTGCCAGCAGCTTAGTGTCCCTAGCGGGAGGGACCGGGGAGCTGTTTTTT. This gives the protein CASSLVSLAGGTGELFF.

This clonotype came up many times. The V and J genes are TRBV29-1 and TRBJ1-2; D might be TRBD1 (5 bases). Germline CDR1 and CDR2: SQVTM and ANQGSEA. Trimming took off 7 bases at V and 2 bases at J, with 14 bases between the two ends. The length of the CDR3 is 13 residues. CDR3 protein: CSAYRTHNYGYTF. In DNA, the CDR3 is TGCAGCGCTTACAGGACCCACAACTATGGCTACACCTTC.

The sample holds a few counts of this clonotype. V is TRBV3-1 and J is TRBJ2-5; D not resolved. Trimming removed 3 bases at V and 3 bases at J, with 11 bases between. The germline V gene encodes CDR1 LGHDT and CDR2 YNNKEL (reference sequence). This CDR3 is 14 amino acids long. The CDR3 DNA reads as TGTGCCAGCAGCCACGGAAGGTCGAAAGAGACCCAGTACTTC. It is translated as CASSHGRSKETQYF.

The CDR3 DNA is TGTGCCAGCAGCCCGAGGGATTCCTCCTACAATGAGCAGTTCTTC. Its protein is CASSPRDSSYNEQFF. The rearrangement links TRBV7-9 to TRBJ2-1, with TRBD2 as a possible D gene (5 bases). CDR1 and CDR2 (germline): SEHNR, FQNEAQ (reference sequence). The CDR3 is made up of 15 amino acids. V lost 5 bases and J 0 bases, leaving 11 bases between the germline ends.

V is TRBV28 and J is TRBJ2-6; TRBD1 agrees at 8 bases. With 4 bases clipped from V and 0 bases from J, the junction kept 5 bases outside the gene matches. The CDR3 sequence is 17 residues long. Germline assignment: CDR1 MDHEN and CDR2 SYDVKM. CDR3 in DNA: TGTGCCAGCAGTTCAGAACAGGGGGGCTCTGGGGCCAACGTCCTGACTTTC. Protein product: CASSSEQGGSGANVLTF.

There are a few counts of this clonotype. V usage is TRBV12-3 or TRBV12-4 and J usage is TRBJ2-1; weak D call: TRBD1 (5 bases). The CDR3 contains 13 residues. Deletions cut 3 bases from V and 10 bases from J, with 13 bases between. In DNA form, the CDR3 reads TGTGCCAGCAGTTTTTCCAGGGTAGAGGAGCAGTTCTTC. This gives the protein CASSFSRVEEQFF.

This clonotype was counted many times. This chain's CDR3 is CSARILNLGLALTYEQYF. The DNA of the CDR3 is TGCAGTGCTAGAATTTTGAACCTGGGACTAGCGTTAACCTACGAGCAGTACTTC. The rearrangement joins TRBV20-1 to TRBJ2-7; 10 bases match TRBD2. Losses at the gene ends were 2 bases for V and 2 bases for J; bases not matched to a gene: 15. CDR1 DFQATT and CDR2 SNEGSKA come from the germline V gene (reference sequence). This CDR3 comprises 18 residues.

The chain has TRBV5-6 and TRBJ2-5, with D perhaps matching TRBD2 (5 bases). Germline V gene sequence: CDR1 SGHDT, CDR2 YYEEEE. V lost 4 bases and J 4 bases, leaving 8 bases between the germline ends. The CDR3 contains 12 residues. The CDR3 region is CASSAGGETQYF. CDR3 nucleotide sequence: TGTGCCAGCAGCGCGGGCGGAGAGACCCAGTACTTC.

This clonotype came up many times. The V gene is TRBV4-1, the J gene TRBJ1-1, with D uncertain. V dropped 0 bases and J dropped 5 bases, with 10 bases sitting between them. From germline, CDR1 is MGHRA and CDR2 YSYEKL. The CDR3 has 14 residues. CDR3 nucleotide sequence: TGCGCCAGCAGCCAAGAGCCGTCGGCTACTGAAGCTTTCTTT. This translates into CASSQEPSATEAFF.

The CDR3 reads CASSKAAMEYSGYTF. The DNA of the CDR3 is TGTGCCAGCAGCAAGGCAGCCATGGAGTACAGTGGCTACACCTTC. The chain is built from TRBV7-9 and TRBJ1-2; D uncertain. V was pared by 5 bases and J by 7 bases, with 20 bases between. Germline V gene sequence: CDR1 SEHNR, CDR2 FQNEAQ (reference sequence). The CDR3 is made up of 15 amino acids. The variable domain in full, with the rest retrieved from reference TRBV7-9 and TRBJ1-2, is DTGVSQNPRHKITKRGQNVTFRCDPISEHNRLYWYRQTLGQGPEFLTYFQNEAQLEKSRLLSDRFSAERPKGSFSTLEIQRTEQGDSAMYLCASSKAAMEYSGYTFGSGTRLTVV.